This T cell receptor beta chain was found in a study of cytomegalovirus exposure and HLA in healthy donors. Study-wide context: Later analysis reported that the approximately 120 validation repertoires shared the platform of the roughly 700 first-cohort repertoires. Study outcomes and limitations: Reports indicated that the classifier achieved high specificity and sensitivity in diagnosing cytomegalovirus status. Most TCRs appeared rarely, but some public TCRs recurred in many donors. TCR beta chains numbering more than 150 were designated cytomegalovirus-associated.

Here immunoSEQ multiplex PCR was the method, and the copy in TCRdb shows in-frame clones only, minus some. The top ten clones hold over 1.3% of a sample with some 49,000 clones, roughly 92% of them seen once. In regard to this clone: Its specificity is not known.

CDR3 length: 12 amino acids. Germline lookup yields CDR1 KGHSH and CDR2 LQKENI. V was pared by 4 bases and J by 10 bases, with 10 bases between. This clonotype originated in a man between 18 and 29 years old in good health and CMV-seronegative. V and J are TRBV18 and TRBJ1-4, with D perhaps matching TRBD1 (6 bases). The sequenced material came from PBMCs. The CDR3 region is CASSHRERKLFF. The CDR3 DNA follows: TGTGCCAGCTCACACAGGGAGAGAAAACTGTTTTTT.